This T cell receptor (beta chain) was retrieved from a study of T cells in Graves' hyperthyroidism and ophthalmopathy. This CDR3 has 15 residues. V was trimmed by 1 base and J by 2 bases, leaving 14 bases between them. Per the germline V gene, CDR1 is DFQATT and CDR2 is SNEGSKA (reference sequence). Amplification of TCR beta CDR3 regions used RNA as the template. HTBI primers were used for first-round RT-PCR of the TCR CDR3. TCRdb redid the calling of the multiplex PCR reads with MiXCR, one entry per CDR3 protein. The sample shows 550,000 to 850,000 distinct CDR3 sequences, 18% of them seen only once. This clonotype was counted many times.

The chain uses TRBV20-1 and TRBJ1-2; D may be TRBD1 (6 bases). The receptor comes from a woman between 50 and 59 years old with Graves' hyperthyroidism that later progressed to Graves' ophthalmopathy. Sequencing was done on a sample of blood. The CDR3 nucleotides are TGCAGTGCTAGAGCGCCTCAGGACAGCAACTATGGCTACACCTTC. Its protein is CSARAPQDSNYGYTF.